One TCR beta chain is described in this entry. Its matching antigen is unknown. Measured with immunoSEQ multiplex PCR; TCRdb has only the in-frame clones, and not every one. The sample carries about 46,000 clones, 81% recorded once. The sample comes from a study of T cells in localized non-small cell lung cancer. Regarding the study as a whole: Uninvolved adjacent lung had higher T cell clonality than tumor and all other tissues. Heterogeneity cannot be ruled out, as sequencing used one tumor region only. Longer overall survival accompanied higher blood T cell density. Adjacent lung had a median approximately 57 of the 100 largest tumor clones.

The source material was peripheral blood mononuclear cells, sampled before any cancer treatment. This sequence was found in a man between 35 and 75 years old with stage III lung adenocarcinoma.

The CDR3 DNA sequence: TGTGCCAGCAGCGTAGCGGGGGGACAGCTACTAAACACCATATATTTT. Translated: CASSVAGGQLLNTIYF. This chain links TRBV9 with TRBJ1-3; 7 nucleotides line up with TRBD1. CDR1 is SGDLS and CDR2 is YYNGEE in the germline V gene. Losses at the gene ends were 0 bases for V and 6 bases for J; bases not matched to a gene: 9. The CDR3 totals 16 residues.